The following is a T cell receptor (beta chain) sequence with its context. The sample is drawn from a study of blood T cell repertoires in COVID-19. Profiling relied on immunoSEQ multiplex PCR, and the TCRdb table lists in-frame clones only, not all of them. The sample includes around 270,000 clones, 75% to 90% of them seen just once. V gave up 6 bases and J gave up 3 bases, with 18 bases separating them. Germline CDR1 and CDR2: KGHSH and LQKENI. The CDR3 consists of 15 residues. Sequenced sample: PBMCs or T cells enriched from blood (not recorded which). The V gene is TRBV18, the J gene TRBJ2-7, with TRBD1 as a possible D gene (6 bases). This TCR came from a woman aged 25 to 39 who had recovered from COVID-19. The CDR3 is CASSKDPGVNYEQYF. The CDR3 coding sequence is TGTGCCAGCTCGAAAGACCCAGGGGTCAACTACGAGCAGTACTTC.